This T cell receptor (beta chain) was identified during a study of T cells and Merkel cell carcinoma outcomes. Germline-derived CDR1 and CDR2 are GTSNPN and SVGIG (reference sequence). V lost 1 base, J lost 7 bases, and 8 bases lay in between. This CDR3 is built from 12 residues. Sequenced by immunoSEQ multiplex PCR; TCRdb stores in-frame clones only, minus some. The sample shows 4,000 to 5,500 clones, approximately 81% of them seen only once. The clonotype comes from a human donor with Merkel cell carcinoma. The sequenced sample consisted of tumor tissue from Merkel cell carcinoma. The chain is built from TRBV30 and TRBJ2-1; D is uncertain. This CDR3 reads CAWSANINEQFF. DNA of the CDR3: TGTGCCTGGAGTGCCAATATTAATGAGCAGTTCTTC.